The 20 T cell receptor beta chains below were found in one sample sequenced in a study of T-cell reconstitution after alpha-beta-depleted transplantation in children. Library preparation (for TCRbeta) was performed with unique molecular identifiers. In TCRdb, the PCR reads were re-called with MiXCR into one record per CDR3 protein. The data hold 240,000 or so distinct CDR3 sequences, with approximately 12% observed a single time. The input for sequencing was PBMCs from the stem cell graft donor, taken from the stem cell graft. The receptor source for this set is a human donor who donated a stem cell graft to a child with acute lymphoblastic leukemia.

This clonotype was picked up many times. The junction differs from germline at one of its ends, possibly a read error. This sequence joins TRBV27 and TRBJ2-5; D not certain. The germline gives CDR1 MNHEY, CDR2 SMNVEV (reference sequence). This CDR3 is 13 amino acids long. CDR3 nucleotide sequence: TGTGCCAGCAGAGACACCCACCAGGAGACCCAGTACTTC. It codes for CASRDTHQETQYF.

The chain links TRBV5-1 to TRBJ2-6; a possible D gene is TRBD1 (6 bases). In germline, CDR1 is SGHRS, CDR2 YFSETQ. This CDR3 is 18 amino acids long. Trimming shortened V by 0 bases and J by 0 bases, and 13 bases separated the two germline ends. CDR3 region: CASSLVTGQHSGANVLTF. CDR3 bases: TGCGCCAGCAGCTTGGTGACAGGTCAACACTCTGGGGCCAACGTCCTGACTTTC.

This clonotype has ten or more counts. The chain employs TRBV28 and TRBJ1-6; 7 bases line up with TRBD1. Germline lookup yields CDR1 MDHEN and CDR2 SYDVKM. Trimming cost V 6 bases and J 6 bases; bases outside gene matches: 8. The CDR3 runs 15 residues. The CDR3 reads CASSPPGQSNSPLHF. The CDR3 DNA is TGTGCCAGCAGCCCCCCGGGACAGAGTAATTCACCCCTCCACTTT. The full variable domain, with the rest looked up from reference TRBV28 and TRBJ1-6, is DVKVTQSSRYLVKRTGEKVFLECVQDMDHENMFWYRQDPGLGLRLIYFSYDVKMKEKGDIPEGYSVSREKKERFSLILESASTNQTSMYLCASSPPGQSNSPLHFGNGTRLTVT.

V is TRBV5-6 and J is TRBJ2-3; a possible D gene is TRBD1 (6 bases). V gave up 5 bases and J gave up 0 bases, with 19 bases separating them. The CDR3 has 17 residues. Per germline, CDR1 SGHDT and CDR2 YYEEEE. For the CDR3, the DNA is TGTGCCAGCAGGCCTGGCGCCACAGGGCCTAGCACAGATACGCAGTATTTT. Translated: CASRPGATGPSTDTQYF.

This clonotype occurred many times. The chain uses TRBV20-1 and TRBJ1-1; D call uncertain. This CDR3 spans 13 amino acids. Germline V CDR1 and CDR2: DFQATT, SNEGSKA (reference sequence). The CDR3 nucleotides are TGCAGGGTCCACCCGAATCTCAACACTGAAGCTTTCTTT. It specifies CRVHPNLNTEAFF.

There are many counts of this clonotype. This rearrangement joins TRBV28 to TRBJ2-7; the D call may be TRBD1 or TRBD2 (5 bases each). Germline V gives CDR1 MDHEN, CDR2 SYDVKM. The CDR3 consists of 17 residues. V gave up 6 bases and J gave up 1 base, with 22 bases separating them. CDR3 sequence: CASSLGTGRLMSYEQYF. In DNA, the CDR3 is TGTGCCAGCAGCCTCGGGACGGGACGTCTCATGTCCTACGAGCAGTACTTC.

This clonotype was picked up a small number of times. The chain combines TRBV7-2 with TRBJ2-7; 10 bases are shared with TRBD2. CDR1 is SGHTA, CDR2 FQGNSA, per germline. This CDR3 is built from 16 residues. V was pared by 2 bases and J by 3 bases, with 7 bases of the junction left unmatched. CDR3 DNA sequence: TGTGCCAGCAGCTTAAGGACTAGCGGAAACCTCTACGAGCAGTACTTC. Translation: CASSLRTSGNLYEQYF.

This clonotype has ten or more counts. A read error may produce the germline difference seen at one junction end. The V gene is TRBV10-3, the J gene TRBJ2-3; 8 bases are a match to TRBD1. The germline gives CDR1 ENHRY, CDR2 SYGVKD. CDR3 length equals 14 residues. The CDR3 nucleotides are TGTGCCGTCAGCTCGACAGGGGGCACAGATACGCAGTATTTT. As protein: CAVSSTGGTDTQYF.

This clonotype was detected many times. V and J are TRBV20-1 and TRBJ2-3; D uncertain. The V and J ends lost 6 bases and 2 bases respectively, with 6 bases between them. Germline lookup yields CDR1 DFQATT and CDR2 SNEGSKA (reference sequence). The CDR3 is made up of 11 amino acids. The CDR3 region has the DNA TGCAGTGCCATGACCACAGATACGCAGTATTTT. Translation: CSAMTTDTQYF.

This clonotype was recorded a few times. The chain is built from TRBV5-1 and TRBJ2-2, with TRBD2 identical over 14 bases. The CDR3 sequence is 16 residues long. J gave up 3 bases and V 4 bases, and 2 bases lay outside the gene matches. Germline assignment: CDR1 SGHRS and CDR2 YFSETQ. As DNA, the CDR3 is TGCGCCAGCAGCCCGGGACTAGCGGGGGACACCGGGGAGCTGTTTTTT. Encoded protein: CASSPGLAGDTGELFF.

About this clonotype: This may be a read error, as it is one base from a much larger clone. The rearrangement links TRBV18 to TRBJ2-5, with 10 positions matching TRBD2. The germline CDR1 and CDR2 sequences are KGHSH and LQKENI. CDR3 length equals 18 residues. After removal of 6 bases from V and 5 bases from J, the junction contained 18 bases not matched to a gene. CDR3 loop: CASSRSVPGTSEGETQYF. The CDR3 coding sequence is TGTGCCAGCTCGCGATCTGTACCCGGGACTAGCGAAGGGGAGACCCAGTACTTC.

This clonotype has ten or more counts. The gene calls are TRBV5-1 and TRBJ2-3; 8 bases are a match to TRBD2. Trimming removed 4 bases from V and 1 base from J; junction bases left unmatched: 2. CDR1 and CDR2 from the germline V gene are SGHRS and YFSETQ. CDR3 length equals 14 residues. The CDR3 coding sequence is TGCGCCAGCAGCCCAGCGGGGGGCACAGATACGCAGTATTTT. Its protein product is CASSPAGGTDTQYF.

There are many counts of this clonotype. This chain uses TRBV5-1 with TRBJ2-1, with TRBD1 identical over 11 bases. Germline lookup yields CDR1 SGHRS and CDR2 YFSETQ. The CDR3 is made up of 14 amino acids. Trimming took 4 bases from V and 5 from J; bases not matched to a gene: 2. CDR3 coding DNA: TGCGCCAGCAGCCCGGACAGGGGGCACAATGAGCAGTTCTTC. Encoded protein: CASSPDRGHNEQFF.

This clonotype was recorded many times. J is TRBJ1-2 and V is TRBV5-1, with TRBD1 matching over 9 bases. Germline V lookup: CDR1 SGHRS, CDR2 YFSETQ. V was pared by 0 bases and J by 5 bases, with 11 bases of the junction left unmatched. This CDR3 has 17 residues. The CDR3 DNA is TGCGCCAGCAGCTTGGACAAGACTGGGACAGGGTTGTATGGCTACACCTTC. This encodes CASSLDKTGTGLYGYTF. The full variable domain, in which reference TRBV5-1 and TRBJ1-2 provide the parts outside the CDR3, is KAGVTQTPRYLIKTRGQQVTLSCSPISGHRSVSWYQQTPGQGLQFLFEYFSETQRNKGNFPGRFSGRQFSNSRSEMNVSTLELGDSALYLCASSLDKTGTGLYGYTFGSGTRLTVV.

Ten or more counts support this clonotype. V and J are TRBV24-1 and TRBJ1-2, with no clear D. Trimming took off 3 bases at V and 4 bases at J, with 2 bases between the two ends. The CDR3 covers 11 residues. Germline V lookup: CDR1 KGHDR, CDR2 SFDVKD. CDR3 sequence (DNA): TGTGCCACCAGTGATATCTATGGCTACACCTTC. Residues: CATSDIYGYTF.

This clonotype showed up many times. The V and J genes are TRBV5-1 and TRBJ2-3, with 7 bases aligning to TRBD2. The CDR3 consists of 14 residues. The V segment lost 4 bases and the J segment 5 bases; nucleotides outside the gene matches: 7. Germline loops: CDR1 SGHRS, CDR2 YFSETQ. The CDR3, as DNA: TGCGCCAGCAGCCCGGGACTATTGGGAGATACGCAGTATTTT. Translated: CASSPGLLGDTQYF.

This clonotype was counted at least ten times. This sequence joins TRBV5-1 and TRBJ2-1; D not certain. The CDR3 extends over 11 amino acids. CDR1 is SGHRS and CDR2 is YFSETQ in the germline V gene. V was clipped by 0 bases and J by 8 bases, with 3 bases between them. The CDR3 loop is CASSLAHEQFF. The DNA for the CDR3 is TGCGCCAGCAGCTTGGCTCATGAGCAGTTCTTC.

The V gene is TRBV20-1, the J gene TRBJ2-1; 12 positions match TRBD2. The V gene end was trimmed by 6 bases and the J gene end by 4 bases; junction bases not matched to a gene: 7. The CDR3 runs to 15 residues. CDR1 is DFQATT, CDR2 SNEGSKA, per germline (reference sequence). CDR3 protein: CSARLAGVPYNEQFF. CDR3 nucleotides: TGCAGTGCAAGACTAGCGGGAGTCCCTTACAATGAGCAGTTCTTC.

This clonotype was counted at least ten times. The chain joins TRBV5-5 to TRBJ1-2; weak D call: TRBD1 (5 bases). Trimming left V 4 bases short and J 3 bases short, with 7 bases between. This CDR3 has 12 amino acids. Germline assignment: CDR1 SGHKS and CDR2 YYEKEE (reference sequence). The CDR3 DNA reads as TGTGCCAGCAGCGAGACAGACTATGGCTACACCTTC. Translation: CASSETDYGYTF.

J is TRBJ2-7 and V is TRBV15; perhaps TRBD1 as D (5 bases). This CDR3 spans 15 amino acids. CDR1 and CDR2 (germline): LNHNV, YYDKDF (reference sequence). Trimming took 0 bases from V and 3 from J, leaving 12 bases between them. The CDR3 bases are TGTGCCACCAGCAGAGATTATGACAGCCTCTACGAGCAGTACTTC. As protein: CATSRDYDSLYEQYF. Filled out from reference TRBV15 and TRBJ2-7, the complete variable domain reads DAMVIQNPRYQVTQFGKPVTLSCSQTLNHNVMYWYQQKSSQAPKLLFHYYDKDFNNEADTPDNFQSRRPNTSFCFLDIRSPGLGDTAMYLCATSRDYDSLYEQYFGPGTRLTVT.